The sequence of this T cell receptor (beta chain) was determined in a study of molecular identifiers for immune sequencing clone quantification. Study observations and caveats: Among effectors, clones above 20 RNA copies held over 98% of molecules; among naive cells, under 1%.

This CDR3 is built from 14 residues. The junction had 4 bases not matched to a gene; V was cut back by 3 bases and J by 6 bases. Germline V gives CDR1 GTSNPN, CDR2 SVGIG (reference sequence). This clonotype has just a few counts. Its cognate antigen is unknown. TCRdb redid the calling of the PCR reads with MiXCR, one entry per CDR3 protein. The table includes about 630,000 distinct CDR3 sequences, around 25% detected once. This chain joins TRBV30 and TRBJ1-4, with 10 bases fitting TRBD1. Source material: naive CD8+ T cells from blood, with Jurkat cell RNA spiked in. The subset here: FACS-sorted CD8+CD4-CCR7+CD45RA+ naive T cells. This TCR was recovered from a human donor in good health. Some libraries in this study had Jurkat cell RNA spiked in. In DNA, the CDR3 is TGTGCCTGGAGCACCGGACAGGGGGATGAAAAACTGTTTTTT. Translation: CAWSTGQGDEKLFF.